A single sample is the source of the 9 T cell receptor beta chains below, sequenced in a study of shared clonotypes between healthy human individuals. The data were produced by immunoSEQ multiplex PCR, yet TCRdb's version contains in-frame clones alone and is incomplete. The sample has roughly 2,000,000 clones, 85% to 95% seen once. CD45RO-negative, CCR7-positively selected cells formed the naive CD8 fraction, excluding terminally differentiated effector memory CD45RA+ cells. Sequences were obtained from naive CD8+ T cells sorted from blood. These receptors were collected from a man aged 18 to 30 in good health.

This chain connects TRBV18 to TRBJ1-1, with TRBD1 matching over 9 bases. The CDR3 contains 14 residues. The V gene's germline CDR1 is KGHSH and CDR2 LQKENI. V dropped 5 bases and J dropped 7; count of bases not matched to a gene: 8. CDR3 sequence: CASSSPDRGVEAFF. DNA of the CDR3: TGTGCCAGCTCATCGCCGGACAGGGGAGTTGAAGCTTTCTTT.

The gene calls are TRBV4-1 and TRBJ1-5; D unresolved. Deletions cut 8 bases from V and 0 bases from J, with 8 bases between. This CDR3 is built from 13 residues. Germline CDR1 MGHRA, CDR2 YSYEKL. CDR3: CASGVSSNQPQHF. The DNA of the CDR3 is TGCGCCAGCGGAGTCAGTAGCAATCAGCCCCAGCATTTT.

The V gene is TRBV11-2, the J gene TRBJ1-1; D is undetermined. The CDR3 is made up of 13 amino acids. Trimming left V 4 bases short and J 0 bases short, with 6 bases between. From germline, CDR1 is SGHAT and CDR2 FQNNGV. The CDR3 DNA reads TGTGCCAGCAGCTATCAGATGAACACTGAAGCTTTCTTT. Translated, it gives CASSYQMNTEAFF.

This chain links TRBV7-8 with TRBJ2-3; 12 bases are shared with TRBD2. V lost 2 bases and J lost 4; bases outside the gene matches: 4. The CDR3 contains 16 residues. Germline CDR1 SGHVS, CDR2 FQNEAQ. CDR3 DNA: TGTGCCAGCAGCTTACGACTAGCGGGAGTGGCAGATACGCAGTATTTT. Protein product: CASSLRLAGVADTQYF. Filled out from reference TRBV7-8 and TRBJ2-3, the complete variable domain reads GAGVSQSPRYKVAKRGQDVALRCDPISGHVSLFWYQQALGQGPEFLTYFQNEAQLDKSGLPSDRFFAERPEGSVSTLKIQRTQQEDSAVYLCASSLRLAGVADTQYFGPGTRLTVL.

The chain employs TRBV28 and TRBJ2-2, with D possibly being TRBD2 (5 bases). Germline V gene lookup returns CDR1 MDHEN and CDR2 SYDVKM. The CDR3 runs 17 residues. Trimming left V 3 bases short and J 2 bases short, with 16 bases between. This CDR3 reads CASSFLPTLVNTGELFF. The CDR3 DNA follows: TGTGCCAGCAGTTTCCTACCCACACTAGTTAACACCGGGGAGCTGTTTTTT.

J is TRBJ1-2 and V is TRBV7-9; D might be TRBD1 (5 bases). The CDR3 is 12 residues long. Germline CDR1 SEHNR, CDR2 FQNEAQ (reference sequence). V lost 8 bases and J 5 bases, leaving 12 bases between the germline ends. Here the CDR3 DNA reads TGTGCCAGCGAGGGGATCGCTTATGGCTACACCTTC. It encodes CASEGIAYGYTF.

The chain employs TRBV2 and TRBJ1-1; D might be TRBD1 (6 bases). CDR1 is SNHLY and CDR2 is FYNNEI in the germline V gene. The CDR3 runs 12 residues. The CDR3 region has the DNA TGTGCAGACGGGGGCCCGGTTCCGGAGGCTTTCTTT. This encodes CADGGPVPEAFF.

A remark on this clone: Other DNA sequences in the sample encode the same CDR3. The chain uses TRBV2 and TRBJ2-3, with 8 bases aligning to TRBD2. The CDR3 extends over 16 amino acids. Germline values: CDR1 SNHLY, CDR2 FYNNEI. V gave up 3 bases and J gave up 0 bases; unmatched junction bases: 5. CDR3 residues: CASSEFSGGSTDTQYF. DNA of the CDR3: TGTGCCAGCAGTGAGTTCTCGGGGGGGAGCACAGATACGCAGTATTTT.

The chain recombines TRBV4-3 with TRBJ2-1, with D maybe TRBD2 (6 bases). The CDR3 has 16 amino acids. Trimming took off 0 bases at V and 2 bases at J, with 11 bases between the two ends. Germline V lookup: CDR1 LGHNA, CDR2 YSLEER. The CDR3 DNA reads TGCGCCAGCAGCCAAGATACGGGAGCAACCTACAATGAGCAGTTCTTC. Translation gives CASSQDTGATYNEQFF.